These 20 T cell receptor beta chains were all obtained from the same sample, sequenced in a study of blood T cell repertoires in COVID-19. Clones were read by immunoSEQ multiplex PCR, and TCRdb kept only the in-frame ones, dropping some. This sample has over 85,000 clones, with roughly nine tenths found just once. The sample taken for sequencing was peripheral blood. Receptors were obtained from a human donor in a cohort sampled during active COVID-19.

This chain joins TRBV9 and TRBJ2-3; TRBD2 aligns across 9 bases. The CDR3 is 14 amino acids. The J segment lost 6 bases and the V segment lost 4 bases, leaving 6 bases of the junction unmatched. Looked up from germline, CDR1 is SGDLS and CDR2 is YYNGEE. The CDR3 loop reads CASSPGTSRDTQYF. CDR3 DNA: TGTGCCAGCAGCCCCGGGACTAGCCGGGATACGCAGTATTTT.

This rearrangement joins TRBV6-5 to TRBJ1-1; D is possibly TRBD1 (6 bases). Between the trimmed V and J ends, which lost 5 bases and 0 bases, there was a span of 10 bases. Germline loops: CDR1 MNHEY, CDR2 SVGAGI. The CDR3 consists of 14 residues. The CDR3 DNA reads TGTGCCAGCAGTCCGGACAGACTGAACACTGAAGCTTTCTTT. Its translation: CASSPDRLNTEAFF.

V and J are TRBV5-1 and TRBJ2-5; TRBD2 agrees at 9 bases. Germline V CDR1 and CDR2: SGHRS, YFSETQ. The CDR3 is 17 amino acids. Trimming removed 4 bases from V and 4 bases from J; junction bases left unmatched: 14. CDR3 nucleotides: TGCGCCAGCAGCACGGGCGCGGCGGGGGGGCCAAGAGAGACCCAGTACTTC. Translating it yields CASSTGAAGGPRETQYF.

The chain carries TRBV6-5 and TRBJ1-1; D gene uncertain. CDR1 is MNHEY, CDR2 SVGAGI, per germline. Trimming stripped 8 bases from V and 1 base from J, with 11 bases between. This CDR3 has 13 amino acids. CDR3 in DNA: TGTGCCAGCGGACTAACAGCGAACACTGAAGCTTTCTTT. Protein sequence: CASGLTANTEAFF.

The CDR3 DNA reads as TGTGCCAGCAGCTTCAGCGGGGGGGCCTTCAATGAGCAGTTCTTC. Its translation: CASSFSGGAFNEQFF. The gene calls are TRBV7-3 and TRBJ2-1, with TRBD2 identical over 10 bases. In germline, CDR1 is SGHTA, CDR2 FQGTGA. With 3 bases clipped from V and 6 bases from J, the junction kept 5 bases outside the gene matches. The CDR3 spans 15 residues.

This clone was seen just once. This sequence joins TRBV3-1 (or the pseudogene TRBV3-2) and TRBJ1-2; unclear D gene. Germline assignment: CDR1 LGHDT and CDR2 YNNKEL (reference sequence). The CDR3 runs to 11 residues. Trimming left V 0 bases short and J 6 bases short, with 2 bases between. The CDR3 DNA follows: TGTGCCAGCAGCCAAGATAATGGCTACACCTTC. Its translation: CASSQDNGYTF.

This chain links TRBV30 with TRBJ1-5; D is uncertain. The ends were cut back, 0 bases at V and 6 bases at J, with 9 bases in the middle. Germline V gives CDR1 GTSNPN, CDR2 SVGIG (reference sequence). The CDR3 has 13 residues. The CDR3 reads CAWSVRGGQPQHF. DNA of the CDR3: TGTGCCTGGAGTGTACGGGGAGGTCAGCCCCAGCATTTT.

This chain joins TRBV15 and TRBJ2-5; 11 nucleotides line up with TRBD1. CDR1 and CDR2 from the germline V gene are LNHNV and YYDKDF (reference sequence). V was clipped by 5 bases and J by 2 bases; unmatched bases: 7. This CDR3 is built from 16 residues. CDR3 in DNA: TGTGCCACCAGCCGAGGGGACAGGGGGAAACAAGAGACCCAGTACTTC. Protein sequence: CATSRGDRGKQETQYF.

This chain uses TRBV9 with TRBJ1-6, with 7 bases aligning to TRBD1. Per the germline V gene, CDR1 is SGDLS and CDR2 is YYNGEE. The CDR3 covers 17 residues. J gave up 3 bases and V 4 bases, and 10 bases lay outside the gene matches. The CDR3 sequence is CASSPQDRFNYNSPLHF. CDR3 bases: TGTGCCAGCAGCCCCCAGGACAGGTTCAACTATAATTCACCCCTCCACTTT.

Here the CDR3 reads CASSLSRGAKLFF. The CDR3 DNA follows: TGTGCCAGCAGTCTCTCCAGGGGAGCGAAACTGTTTTTT. This chain links TRBV28 with TRBJ1-4; D may be TRBD1 (6 bases). Germline V gene data show CDR1 as MDHEN and CDR2 as SYDVKM. V was cut by 5 bases and J by 11 bases, with 15 bases left in between. The CDR3 spans 13 residues. Full variable domain (outside the CDR3, taken from reference TRBV28 and TRBJ1-4): DVKVTQSSRYLVKRTGEKVFLECVQDMDHENMFWYRQDPGLGLRLIYFSYDVKMKEKGDIPEGYSVSREKKERFSLILESASTNQTSMYLCASSLSRGAKLFFGSGTQLSVL.

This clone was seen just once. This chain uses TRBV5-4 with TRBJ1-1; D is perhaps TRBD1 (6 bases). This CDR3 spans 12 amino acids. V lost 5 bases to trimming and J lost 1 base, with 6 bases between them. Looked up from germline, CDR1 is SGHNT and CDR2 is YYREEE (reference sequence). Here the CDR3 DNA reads TGTGCCAGCAGGGACAGGAACACTGAAGCTTTCTTT. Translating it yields CASRDRNTEAFF. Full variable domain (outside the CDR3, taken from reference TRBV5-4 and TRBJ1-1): ETGVTQSPTHLIKTRGQQVTLRCSSQSGHNTVSWYQQALGQGPQFIFQYYREEENGRGNFPPRFSGLQFPNYSSELNVNALELDDSALYLCASRDRNTEAFFGQGTRLTVV.

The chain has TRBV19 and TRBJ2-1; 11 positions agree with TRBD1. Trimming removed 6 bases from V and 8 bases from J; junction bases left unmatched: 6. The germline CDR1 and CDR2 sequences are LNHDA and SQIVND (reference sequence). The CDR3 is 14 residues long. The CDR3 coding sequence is TGTGCCAGTAGCCGGGACAGGGGGTTCTATGAGCAGTTCTTC. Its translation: CASSRDRGFYEQFF. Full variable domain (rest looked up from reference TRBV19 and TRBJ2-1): DGGITQSPKYLFRKEGQNVTLSCEQNLNHDAMYWYRQDPGQGLRLIYYSQIVNDFQKGDIAEGYSVSREKKESFPLTVTSAQKNPTAFYLCASSRDRGFYEQFFGPGTRLTVL.

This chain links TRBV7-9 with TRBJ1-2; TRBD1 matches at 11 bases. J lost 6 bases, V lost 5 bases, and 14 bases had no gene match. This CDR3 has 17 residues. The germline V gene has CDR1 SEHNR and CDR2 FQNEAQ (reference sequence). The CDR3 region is CASSPRNPGQGVNGYTF. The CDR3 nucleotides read TGTGCCAGCAGCCCGCGTAACCCGGGACAGGGGGTCAATGGCTACACCTTC.

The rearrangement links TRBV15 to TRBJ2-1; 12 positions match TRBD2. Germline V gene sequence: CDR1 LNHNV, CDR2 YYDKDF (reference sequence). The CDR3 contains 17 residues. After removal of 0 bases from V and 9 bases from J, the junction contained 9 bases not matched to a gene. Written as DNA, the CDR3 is TGTGCCACCAGCAGAGATGCTCTAGCGGGAGGGCAGGGTGAGCAGTTCTTC. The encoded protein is CATSRDALAGGQGEQFF.

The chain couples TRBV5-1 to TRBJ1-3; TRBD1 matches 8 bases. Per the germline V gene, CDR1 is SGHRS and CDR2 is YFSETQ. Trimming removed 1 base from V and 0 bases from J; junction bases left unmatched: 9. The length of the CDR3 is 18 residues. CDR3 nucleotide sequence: TGCGCCAGCAGCTTGCGGGTCCAAACAGGGGGCTCTGGAAACACCATATATTTT. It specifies CASSLRVQTGGSGNTIYF.

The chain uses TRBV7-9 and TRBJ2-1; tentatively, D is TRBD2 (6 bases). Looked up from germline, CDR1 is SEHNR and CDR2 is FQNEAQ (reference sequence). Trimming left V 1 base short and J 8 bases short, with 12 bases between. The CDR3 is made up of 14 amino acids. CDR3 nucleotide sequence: TGTGCCAGCAGCTTAGGGATGGGAGGCCATGAGCAGTTCTTC. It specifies CASSLGMGGHEQFF.

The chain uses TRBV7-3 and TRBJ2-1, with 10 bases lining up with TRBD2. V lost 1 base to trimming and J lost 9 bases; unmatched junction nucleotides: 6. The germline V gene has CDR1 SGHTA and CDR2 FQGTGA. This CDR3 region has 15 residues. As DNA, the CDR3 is TGTGCCAGCAGCTTAAACCTAGCGGGAGTGGCTGAGCAGTTCTTC. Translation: CASSLNLAGVAEQFF.

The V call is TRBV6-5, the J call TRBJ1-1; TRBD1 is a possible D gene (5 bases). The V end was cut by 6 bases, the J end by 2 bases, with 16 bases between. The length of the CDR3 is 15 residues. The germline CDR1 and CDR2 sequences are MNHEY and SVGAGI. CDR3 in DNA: TGTGCCAGCAGCCCCCTAACAGGATTCAACACTGAAGCTTTCTTT. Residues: CASSPLTGFNTEAFF.

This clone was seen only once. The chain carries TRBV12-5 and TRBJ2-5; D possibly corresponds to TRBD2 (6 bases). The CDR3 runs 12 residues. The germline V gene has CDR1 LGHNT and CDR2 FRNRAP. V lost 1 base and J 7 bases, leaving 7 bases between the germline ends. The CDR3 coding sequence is TGTGCTAGTGGTTTGGACGGGGGGACCCAGTACTTC. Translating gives CASGLDGGTQYF.

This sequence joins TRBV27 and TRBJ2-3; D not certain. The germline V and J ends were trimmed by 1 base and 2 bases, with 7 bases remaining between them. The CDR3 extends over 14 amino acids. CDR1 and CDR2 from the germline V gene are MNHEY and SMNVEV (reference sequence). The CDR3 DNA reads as TGTGCCAGCAGTTTATACGACTCCACAGATACGCAGTATTTT. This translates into CASSLYDSTDTQYF.